This T cell receptor beta chain is drawn from a study of T-cell memory formation after mild COVID-19. In its sample, this clonotype was seen a few times. Losses at the gene ends were 0 bases for V and 5 bases for J; bases not matched to a gene: 3. This CDR3 is built from 14 residues. Germline lookup yields CDR1 MNHEY and CDR2 SVGAGI. TCRdb re-derived calls from the 5' RACE reads in MiXCR, one entry per CDR3 protein. Of about 390,000 distinct CDR3 sequences in the sample, roughly 20% were seen once. The chain employs TRBV6-5 and TRBJ2-5; 7 bases match TRBD1. The sequenced sample consisted of PBMCs or a T cell subset sorted from them (not recorded which). The sequence came from an adult woman who had mild COVID-19 (a few samples of this study predate the infection). Cell type and time point are not known. Written as DNA, the CDR3 is TGTGCCAGCAGTTACTCGATAGGGGGCGAGACCCAGTACTTC. It codes for CASSYSIGGETQYF.